This T cell receptor (beta chain) was documented in a study of T-cell reconstitution after alpha-beta-depleted transplantation in children. This clonotype was found many times. The CDR3 runs 14 residues. The germline CDR1 and CDR2 sequences are ENHRY and SYGVKD. V lost 4 bases and J 7 bases, leaving 14 bases between the germline ends. A library of TCRbeta sequences, prepared with unique molecular identifiers, was generated. TCRdb analysed the PCR reads with MiXCR anew, one entry per CDR3 protein. The sample lists 240,000 or so distinct CDR3 sequences, roughly 8.2% occurring once. The chain combines TRBV10-3 with TRBJ1-5; no reliable D call. The sequence came from a male patient between 10 and 17 years old who had a stem cell transplant for acute lymphoblastic leukemia, so the T cells may come from the graft donor. The input for sequencing was PBMCs, mostly from graft donor cells, taken 180 days after TCRalphabeta/CD19-depleted stem cell transplant. CDR3 protein: CAISVSVAGQPQHF. The CDR3 nucleotides are TGTGCCATCAGTGTTAGCGTGGCGGGGCAGCCCCAGCATTTT.